A single sample gave rise to the 12 T cell receptor beta chains below, sequenced in a study of blood T cell repertoires in COVID-19. The repertoire was sequenced with immunoSEQ multiplex PCR; TCRdb's copy has only in-frame clones and lacks some. The sample records about 230,000 clones, around 85% being singletons. Input material: peripheral blood. The receptors stem from a woman aged 80 or over with acute or convalescent COVID-19.

The chain employs TRBV28 and TRBJ1-2; the D is unclear. Trimming cost V 6 bases and J 2 bases, with 13 bases left between them. CDR1 MDHEN and CDR2 SYDVKM come from the germline V gene. CDR3 length: 14 residues. This CDR3 reads CASSSAQTNYGYTF. The CDR3 bases are TGTGCCAGCAGCTCCGCACAGACCAACTATGGCTACACCTTC.

The rearrangement links TRBV4-1 to TRBJ1-2; 8 nucleotides line up with TRBD1. This CDR3 comprises 19 residues. J lost 7 bases, V lost 1 base, and 20 bases had no gene match. CDR1 and CDR2 from the germline V gene are MGHRA and YSYEKL. CDR3 residues: CASSQVYGDRTGPRGGYTF. The CDR3 DNA sequence: TGCGCCAGCAGCCAAGTTTATGGGGACAGGACAGGGCCTCGGGGTGGCTACACCTTC.

This clone was recorded only once. This sequence joins TRBV6-5 and TRBJ2-3, with a weak D call TRBD1 (6 bases). Trimming left V 9 bases short and J 0 bases short, with 16 bases between. CDR3 size: 15 residues. Germline loops: CDR1 MNHEY, CDR2 SVGAGI. The CDR3 region is CASQPGHLSTDTQYF. Written as DNA, the CDR3 is TGTGCCAGTCAACCGGGACACCTTAGCACAGATACGCAGTATTTT.

The chain couples TRBV19 to TRBJ2-3; maybe TRBD1 (5 bases). Trimming stripped 3 bases from V and 2 bases from J, with 12 bases between. Germline CDR1 is LNHDA and CDR2 is SQIVND (reference sequence). The CDR3 covers 15 residues. The CDR3, as DNA: TGTGCCAGTAGTATTGATAGTGGGGCCACAGATACGCAGTATTTT. Encoded protein: CASSIDSGATDTQYF.

This clone was seen just once. The genes are TRBV21-1 and TRBJ1-5. TRBV21-1 is termed a pseudogene. The CDR3 is 15 amino acids. In DNA form, the CDR3 reads TGTGCCAGCAGCGTACGGACTGTCGGCAATCAGCCCCAGCATTTT. It is translated as CASSVRTVGNQPQHF.

The CDR3 nucleotides read TGTGCCAGCAGCCCTTCCGGGACTGATTATGGCTACACCTTC. Protein: CASSPSGTDYGYTF. The rearrangement joins TRBV7-2 to TRBJ1-2, with D possibly matching TRBD1 (5 bases). Trimming stripped 5 bases from V and 5 bases from J, with 15 bases between. Germline V gene data show CDR1 as SGHTA and CDR2 as FQGNSA. CDR3 length equals 14 residues.

This clone was counted a single time. V and J are TRBV29-1 and TRBJ2-5; 9 nucleotides line up with TRBD1. Per the germline V gene, CDR1 is SQVTM and CDR2 is ANQGSEA. V dropped 6 bases and J dropped 5; count of bases not matched to a gene: 13. The CDR3 length is 15 residues. The CDR3 nucleotides read TGCAGCGTGAGATACAGGGGGCAAAGCTTGGAGACCCAGTACTTC. Protein: CSVRYRGQSLETQYF.

The chain links TRBV6-1 to TRBJ1-6; D remains unclear. V gave up 2 bases and J gave up 10 bases, with 15 bases separating them. The CDR3 spans 15 residues. CDR1 MNHNS and CDR2 SASEGT come from the germline V gene. The CDR3 sequence: CASSETGAARSPLHF. The CDR3, as DNA: TGTGCCAGCAGTGAAACGGGTGCCGCGAGGTCACCCCTCCACTTT.

The gene calls are TRBV7-3 and TRBJ1-1, with D possibly matching TRBD1 (5 bases). The V and J ends lost 2 bases and 0 bases respectively, with 10 bases between them. The CDR3 runs to 15 residues. Per germline, CDR1 SGHTA and CDR2 FQGTGA. The DNA of the CDR3 is TGTGCCAGCAGCTTAGGACATTTTATGAACACTGAAGCTTTCTTT. Translating it yields CASSLGHFMNTEAFF.

The gene calls are TRBV25-1 and TRBJ1-2, with D maybe TRBD1 (5 bases). This CDR3 region has 13 residues. Germline V gives CDR1 MGHDK, CDR2 SYGVNS. Trimming removed 6 bases from V and 1 base from J, with 9 bases in between. CDR3 residues: CASRGEGNYGYTF. CDR3 nucleotide sequence: TGTGCCAGCAGGGGGGAGGGTAACTATGGCTACACCTTC.

This clone was seen just once. The chain links TRBV6-1 to TRBJ2-1, with D perhaps matching TRBD2 (6 bases). With 0 bases removed from V and 9 bases from J, the gap between germline ends came to 15 bases. This CDR3 spans 15 amino acids. Germline V gene lookup returns CDR1 MNHNS and CDR2 SASEGT. CDR3 protein: CASSEAAGRHGEQFF. DNA for the CDR3: TGTGCCAGCAGTGAAGCGGCGGGGAGACACGGTGAGCAGTTCTTC.

The chain is built from TRBV24-1 and TRBJ2-3; 10 nucleotides agree with TRBD2. CDR1 is KGHDR and CDR2 is SFDVKD in the germline V gene. CDR3 length: 16 residues. Trimming at V came to 4 bases and at J to 1 base, leaving 4 bases not matched to a gene. CDR3 bases: TGTGCCACCAGTGAACCTAGCGGGAGTGGCACAGATACGCAGTATTTT. This sequence encodes CATSEPSGSGTDTQYF.